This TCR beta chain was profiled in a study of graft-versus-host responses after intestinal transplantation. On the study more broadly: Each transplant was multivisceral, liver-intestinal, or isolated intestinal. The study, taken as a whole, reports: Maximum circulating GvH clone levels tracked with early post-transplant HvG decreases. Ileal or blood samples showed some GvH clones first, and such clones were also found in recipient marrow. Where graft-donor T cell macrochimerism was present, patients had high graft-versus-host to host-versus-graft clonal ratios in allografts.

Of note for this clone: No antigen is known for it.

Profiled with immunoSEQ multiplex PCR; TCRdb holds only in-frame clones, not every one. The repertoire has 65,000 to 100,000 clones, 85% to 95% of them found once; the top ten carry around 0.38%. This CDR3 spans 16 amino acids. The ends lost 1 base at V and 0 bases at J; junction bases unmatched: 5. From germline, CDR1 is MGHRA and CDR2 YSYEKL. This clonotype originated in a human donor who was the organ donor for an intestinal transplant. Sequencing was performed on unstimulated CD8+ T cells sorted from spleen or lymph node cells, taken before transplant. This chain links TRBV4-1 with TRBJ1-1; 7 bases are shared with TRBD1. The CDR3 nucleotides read TGCGCCAGCAGCCAAGGAACAGGGGTTATGAACACTGAAGCTTTCTTT. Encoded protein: CASSQGTGVMNTEAFF.